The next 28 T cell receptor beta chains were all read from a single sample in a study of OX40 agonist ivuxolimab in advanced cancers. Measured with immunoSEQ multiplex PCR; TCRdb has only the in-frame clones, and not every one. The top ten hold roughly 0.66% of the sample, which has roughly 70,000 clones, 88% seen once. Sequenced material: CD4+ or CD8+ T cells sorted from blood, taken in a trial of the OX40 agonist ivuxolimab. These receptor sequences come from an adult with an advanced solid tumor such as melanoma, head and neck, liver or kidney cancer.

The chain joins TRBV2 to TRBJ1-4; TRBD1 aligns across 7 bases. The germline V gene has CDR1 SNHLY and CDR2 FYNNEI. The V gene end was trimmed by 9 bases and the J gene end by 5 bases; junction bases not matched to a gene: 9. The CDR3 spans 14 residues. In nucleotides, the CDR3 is TGTGCCAGTCAATCAGGGGGGAGGAATGAAAAACTGTTTTTT. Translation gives CASQSGGRNEKLFF.

CDR3 DNA sequence: TGTGCCAGCAGTGGGACTAGCGGGATCACGAATGAGCAGTTCTTC. Its protein product is CASSGTSGITNEQFF. This chain links TRBV6-1 with TRBJ2-1, with 12 nucleotides matching TRBD2. After removal of 4 bases from V and 7 bases from J, the junction contained 5 bases not matched to a gene. CDR1 and CDR2 (germline): MNHNS, SASEGT. The CDR3 covers 15 residues.

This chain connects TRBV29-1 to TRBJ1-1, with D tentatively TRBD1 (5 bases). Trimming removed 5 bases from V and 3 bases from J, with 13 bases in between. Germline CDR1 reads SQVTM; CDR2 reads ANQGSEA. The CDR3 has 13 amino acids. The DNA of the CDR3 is TGCAGCGTTTTCCTCGACAGCTACACTGAAGCTTTCTTT. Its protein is CSVFLDSYTEAFF.

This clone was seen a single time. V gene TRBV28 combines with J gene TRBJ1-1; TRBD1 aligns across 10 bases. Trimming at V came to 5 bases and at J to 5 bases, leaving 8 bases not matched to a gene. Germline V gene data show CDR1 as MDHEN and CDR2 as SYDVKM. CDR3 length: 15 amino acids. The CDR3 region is CASSRTGTGETEAFF. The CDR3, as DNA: TGTGCCAGCAGTCGTACTGGGACAGGGGAAACTGAAGCTTTCTTT.

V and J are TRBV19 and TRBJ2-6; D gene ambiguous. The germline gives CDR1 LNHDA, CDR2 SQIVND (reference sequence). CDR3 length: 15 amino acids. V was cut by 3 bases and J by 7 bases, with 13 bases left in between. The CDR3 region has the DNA TGTGCCAGTAGTATTAGTCTCTCCTTAGCCAACGTCCTGACTTTC. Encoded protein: CASSISLSLANVLTF. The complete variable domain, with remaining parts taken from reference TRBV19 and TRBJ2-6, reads DGGITQSPKYLFRKEGQNVTLSCEQNLNHDAMYWYRQDPGQGLRLIYYSQIVNDFQKGDIAEGYSVSREKKESFPLTVTSAQKNPTAFYLCASSISLSLANVLTFGAGSRLTVL.

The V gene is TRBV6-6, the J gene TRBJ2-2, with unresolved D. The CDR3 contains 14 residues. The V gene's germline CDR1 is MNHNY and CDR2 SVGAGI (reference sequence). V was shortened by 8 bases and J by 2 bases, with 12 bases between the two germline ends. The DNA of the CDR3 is TGTGCCAGCTCATTTTGGGGTAACACCGGGGAGCTGTTTTTT. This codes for CASSFWGNTGELFF.

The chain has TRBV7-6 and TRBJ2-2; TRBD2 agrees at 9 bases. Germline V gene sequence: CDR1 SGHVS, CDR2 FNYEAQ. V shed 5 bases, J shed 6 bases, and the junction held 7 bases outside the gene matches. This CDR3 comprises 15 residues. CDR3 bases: TGTGCCAGCAGCCACGCGGGAGGGGGGCCCGGGGAGCTGTTTTTT. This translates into CASSHAGGGPGELFF.

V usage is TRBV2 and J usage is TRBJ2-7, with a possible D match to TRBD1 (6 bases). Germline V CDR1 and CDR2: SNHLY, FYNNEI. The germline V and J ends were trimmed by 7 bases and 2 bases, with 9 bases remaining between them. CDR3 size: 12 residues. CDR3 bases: TGTGCCAGCACTCGGACAGCCTACGAGCAGTACTTC. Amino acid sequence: CASTRTAYEQYF.

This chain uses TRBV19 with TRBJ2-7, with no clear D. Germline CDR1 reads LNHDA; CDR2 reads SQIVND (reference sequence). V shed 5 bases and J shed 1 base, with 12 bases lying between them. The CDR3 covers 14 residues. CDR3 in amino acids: CASSLSDSSYEQYF. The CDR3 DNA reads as TGTGCCAGTAGTCTGTCAGACTCTTCCTACGAGCAGTACTTC.

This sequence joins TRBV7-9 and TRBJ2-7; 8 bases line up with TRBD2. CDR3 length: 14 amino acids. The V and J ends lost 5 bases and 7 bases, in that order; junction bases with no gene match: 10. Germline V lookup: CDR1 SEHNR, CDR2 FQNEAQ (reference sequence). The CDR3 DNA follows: TGTGCCAGCAGCAATAGCGGGGCCGGCGGGGAGCAGTACTTC. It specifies CASSNSGAGGEQYF.

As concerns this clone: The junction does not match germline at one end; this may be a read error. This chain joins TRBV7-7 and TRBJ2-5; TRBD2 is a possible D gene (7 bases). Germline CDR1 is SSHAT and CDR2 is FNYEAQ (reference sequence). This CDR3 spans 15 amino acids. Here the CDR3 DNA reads TGTGCTAGCAGCTTAGGGGGGGTAGGAGGAGAGACCCAGTACTTC. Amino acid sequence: CASSLGGVGGETQYF. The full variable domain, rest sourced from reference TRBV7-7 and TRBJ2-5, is GAGVSQSPRYKVTKRGQDVTLRCDPISSHATLYWYQQALGQGPEFLTYFNYEAQPDKSGLPSDRFSAERPEGSISTLTIQRTEQRDSAMYRCASSLGGVGGETQYFGPGTRLLVL.

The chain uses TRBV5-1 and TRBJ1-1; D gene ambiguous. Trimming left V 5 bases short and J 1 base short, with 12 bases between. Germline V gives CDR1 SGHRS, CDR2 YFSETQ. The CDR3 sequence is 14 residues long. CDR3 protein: CASRKASQNTEAFF. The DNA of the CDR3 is TGCGCCAGCAGGAAGGCCAGCCAGAACACTGAAGCTTTCTTT.

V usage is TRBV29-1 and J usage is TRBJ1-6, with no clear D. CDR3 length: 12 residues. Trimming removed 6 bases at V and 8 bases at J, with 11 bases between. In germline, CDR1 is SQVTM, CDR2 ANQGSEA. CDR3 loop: CSVQIGDSPLHF. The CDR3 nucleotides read TGCAGCGTACAAATTGGTGATTCACCCCTCCACTTT.

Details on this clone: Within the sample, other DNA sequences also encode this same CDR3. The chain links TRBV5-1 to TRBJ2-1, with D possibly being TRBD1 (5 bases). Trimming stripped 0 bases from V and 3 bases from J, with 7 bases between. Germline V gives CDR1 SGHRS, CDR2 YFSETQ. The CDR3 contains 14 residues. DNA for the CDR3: TGCGCCAGCAGCTTGGGACAGAGCTACAATGAGCAGTTCTTC. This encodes CASSLGQSYNEQFF.

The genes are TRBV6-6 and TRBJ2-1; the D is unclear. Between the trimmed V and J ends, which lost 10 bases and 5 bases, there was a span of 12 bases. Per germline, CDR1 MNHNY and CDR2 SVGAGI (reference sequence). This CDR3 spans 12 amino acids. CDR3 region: CATADRDNEQFF. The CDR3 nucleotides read TGTGCCACCGCCGACCGGGACAATGAGCAGTTCTTC.

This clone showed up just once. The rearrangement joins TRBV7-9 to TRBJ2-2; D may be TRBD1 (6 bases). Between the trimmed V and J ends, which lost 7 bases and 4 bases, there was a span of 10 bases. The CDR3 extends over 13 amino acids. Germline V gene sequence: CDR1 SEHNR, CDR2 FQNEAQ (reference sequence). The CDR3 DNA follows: TGTGCCAGCATCCCCAGGGGCACCGGGGAGCTGTTTTTT. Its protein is CASIPRGTGELFF. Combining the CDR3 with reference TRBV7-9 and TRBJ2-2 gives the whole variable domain DTGVSQNPRHKITKRGQNVTFRCDPISEHNRLYWYRQTLGQGPEFLTYFQNEAQLEKSRLLSDRFSAERPKGSFSTLEIQRTEQGDSAMYLCASIPRGTGELFFGEGSRLTVL.

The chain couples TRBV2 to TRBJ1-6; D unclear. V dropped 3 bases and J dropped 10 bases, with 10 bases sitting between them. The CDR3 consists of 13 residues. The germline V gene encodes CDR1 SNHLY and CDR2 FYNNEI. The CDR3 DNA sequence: TGTGCCAGCAGTGATGTGTCGGAGTCACCCCTCCACTTT. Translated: CASSDVSESPLHF.

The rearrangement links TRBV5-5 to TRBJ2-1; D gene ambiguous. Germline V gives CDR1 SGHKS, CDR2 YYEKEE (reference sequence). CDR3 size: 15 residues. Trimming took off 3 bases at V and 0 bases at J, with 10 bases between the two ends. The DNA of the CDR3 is TGTGCCAGCAGCTCCCAATTGAGCTCCTACAATGAGCAGTTCTTC. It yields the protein CASSSQLSSYNEQFF. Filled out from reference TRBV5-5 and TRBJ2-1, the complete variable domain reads DAGVTQSPTHLIKTRGQQVTLRCSPISGHKSVSWYQQVLGQGPQFIFQYYEKEERGRGNFPDRFSARQFPNYSSELNVNALLLGDSALYLCASSSQLSSYNEQFFGPGTRLTVL.

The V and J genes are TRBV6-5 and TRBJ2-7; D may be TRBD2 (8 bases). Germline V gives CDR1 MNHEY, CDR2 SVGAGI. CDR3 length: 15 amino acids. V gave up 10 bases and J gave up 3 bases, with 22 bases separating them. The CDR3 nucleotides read TGTGCCACAGCGGGGGACAGACAGGCCTACTACGAGCAGTACTTC. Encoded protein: CATAGDRQAYYEQYF.

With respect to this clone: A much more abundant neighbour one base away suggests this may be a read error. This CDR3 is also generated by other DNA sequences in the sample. CDR3 sequence reads: CASSLATPGQGYQPQHF. For the CDR3, the DNA is TGCGCCAGCAGCTTAGCGACCCCGGGACAGGGGTATCAGCCCCAGCATTTT. J is TRBJ1-5 and V is TRBV7-8; TRBD1 matches 10 bases. This CDR3 region has 17 residues. From germline, CDR1 is SGHVS and CDR2 FQNEAQ.

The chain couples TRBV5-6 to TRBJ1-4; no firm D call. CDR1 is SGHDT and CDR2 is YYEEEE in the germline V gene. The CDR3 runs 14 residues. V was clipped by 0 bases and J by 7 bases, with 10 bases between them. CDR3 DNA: TGTGCCAGCAGCTTGGAAGGGATTGGTGAAAAACTGTTTTTT. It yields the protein CASSLEGIGEKLFF.

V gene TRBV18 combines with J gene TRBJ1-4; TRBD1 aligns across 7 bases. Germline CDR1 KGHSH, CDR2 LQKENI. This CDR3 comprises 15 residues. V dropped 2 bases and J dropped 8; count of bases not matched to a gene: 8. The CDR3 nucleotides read TGTGCCAGCTCACCAGGAGTGACAGGGAGGGAAAAACTGTTTTTT. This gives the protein CASSPGVTGREKLFF.

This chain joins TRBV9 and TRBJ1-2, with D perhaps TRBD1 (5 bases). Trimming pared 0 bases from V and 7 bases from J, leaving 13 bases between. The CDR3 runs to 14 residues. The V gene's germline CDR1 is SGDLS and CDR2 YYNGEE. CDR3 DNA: TGTGCCAGCAGCGTAGGCCTAAGGGGAGGTGGCTACACCTTC. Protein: CASSVGLRGGGYTF.

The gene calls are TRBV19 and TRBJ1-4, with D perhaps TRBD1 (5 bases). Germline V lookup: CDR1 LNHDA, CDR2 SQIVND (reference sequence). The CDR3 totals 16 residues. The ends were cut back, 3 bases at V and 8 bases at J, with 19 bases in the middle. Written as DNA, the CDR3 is TGTGCCAGTAGTATCGGATCCGGGACGCCGAGAGAAAAACTGTTTTTT. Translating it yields CASSIGSGTPREKLFF.

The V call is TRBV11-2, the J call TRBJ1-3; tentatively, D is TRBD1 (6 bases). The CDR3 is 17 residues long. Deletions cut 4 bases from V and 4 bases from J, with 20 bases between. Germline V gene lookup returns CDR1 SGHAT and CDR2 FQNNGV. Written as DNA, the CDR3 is TGTGCCAGCAGCTGGACCTCAGGGGTGGGACCGGGAAACACCATATATTTT. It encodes CASSWTSGVGPGNTIYF.

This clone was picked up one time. The CDR3, as DNA: TGCGCCAGCAGCCGGGGCACCTCTGGAAACACCATATATTTT. Its translation is CASSRGTSGNTIYF. The chain uses TRBV5-1 and TRBJ1-3; TRBD1 might be the D (5 bases). The CDR3 sequence is 14 residues long. CDR1 is SGHRS, CDR2 YFSETQ, per germline. Between the trimmed V and J ends, which lost 4 bases and 0 bases, there was a span of 8 bases.

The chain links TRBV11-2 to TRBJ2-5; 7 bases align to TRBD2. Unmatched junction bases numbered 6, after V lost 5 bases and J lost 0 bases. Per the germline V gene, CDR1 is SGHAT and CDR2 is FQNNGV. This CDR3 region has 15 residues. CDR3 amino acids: CASSHLLANQETQYF. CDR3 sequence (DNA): TGTGCCAGCAGCCATCTACTAGCGAACCAAGAGACCCAGTACTTC. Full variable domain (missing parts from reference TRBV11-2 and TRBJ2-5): EAGVAQSPRYKIIEKRQSVAFWCNPISGHATLYWYQQILGQGPKLLIQFQNNGVVDDSQLPKDRFSAERLKGVDSTLKIQPAKLEDSAVYLCASSHLLANQETQYFGPGTRLLVL.

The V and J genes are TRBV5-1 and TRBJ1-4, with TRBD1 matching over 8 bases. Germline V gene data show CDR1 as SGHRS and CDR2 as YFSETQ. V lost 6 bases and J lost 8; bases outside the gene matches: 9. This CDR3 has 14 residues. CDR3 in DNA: TGCGCCAGCAACTCAGGACAGGGAGGCGAAAAACTGTTTTTT. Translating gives CASNSGQGGEKLFF. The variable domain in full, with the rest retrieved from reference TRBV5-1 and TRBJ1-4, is KAGVTQTPRYLIKTRGQQVTLSCSPISGHRSVSWYQQTPGQGLQFLFEYFSETQRNKGNFPGRFSGRQFSNSRSEMNVSTLELGDSALYLCASNSGQGGEKLFFGSGTQLSVL.